This TCR beta chain was found in a study of blood T cell repertoires in COVID-19. About the study: Nucleic acid was either cDNA or gDNA, and it came from T cells, B-cell-depleted T cells, or PBMCs.

Assay used: immunoSEQ multiplex PCR; TCRdb lists only in-frame clones, some missing. The sample has fewer than 250,000 clones; around four fifths are singletons. The V end was cut by 2 bases, the J end by 12 bases, with 8 bases between. CDR3 length: 11 residues. Germline V CDR1 and CDR2: ENHRY, SYGVKD. This TCR derives from a man between 60 and 75 years old with COVID-19, enrolled during active disease. The specimen was peripheral blood. This chain uses TRBV10-3 with TRBJ1-5; D may be TRBD1 (5 bases). The CDR3 bases are TGTGCCATCAGTGAGGGGGGGGGCCAGCATTTT. Translating gives CAISEGGGQHF.